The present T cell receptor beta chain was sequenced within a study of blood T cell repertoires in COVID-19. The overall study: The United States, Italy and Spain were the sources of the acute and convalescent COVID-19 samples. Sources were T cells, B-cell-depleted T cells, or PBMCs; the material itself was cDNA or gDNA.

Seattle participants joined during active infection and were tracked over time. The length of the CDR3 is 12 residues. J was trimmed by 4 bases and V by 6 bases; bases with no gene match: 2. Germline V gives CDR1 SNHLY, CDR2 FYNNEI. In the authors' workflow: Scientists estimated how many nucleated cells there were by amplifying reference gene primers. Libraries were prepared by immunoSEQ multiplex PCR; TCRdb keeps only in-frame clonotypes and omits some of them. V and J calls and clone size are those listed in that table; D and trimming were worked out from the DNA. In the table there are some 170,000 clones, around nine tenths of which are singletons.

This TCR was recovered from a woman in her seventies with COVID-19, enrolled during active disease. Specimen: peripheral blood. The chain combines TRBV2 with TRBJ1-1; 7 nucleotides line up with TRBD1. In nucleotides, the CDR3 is TGTGCCAGCAGCAACAGGGGCACTGAAGCTTTCTTT. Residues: CASSNRGTEAFF.